These 24 T cell receptor beta chains were sequenced from one sample in a study of T cells in Graves' hyperthyroidism and ophthalmopathy. TCR beta CDR3 region amplification was performed from RNA transcripts. With the HTBI primer set, the TCR CDR3 went through a first round of RT-PCR. In TCRdb, the multiplex PCR reads were re-called with MiXCR into one record per CDR3 protein. The sample records about 380,000 distinct CDR3 sequences, about 13% being singletons. Sequencing was performed on blood. Receptors were obtained from a man aged 30 to 39 with Graves' hyperthyroidism that later progressed to Graves' ophthalmopathy.

The CDR3 is CSARRQENTEAFF. The CDR3 DNA is TGCAGTGCTAGAAGGCAGGAGAACACTGAAGCTTTCTTT. This chain connects TRBV20-1 to TRBJ1-1, with D uncertain. The germline V and J ends were trimmed by 2 bases and 1 base, with 8 bases remaining between them. CDR1 and CDR2 (germline): DFQATT, SNEGSKA (reference sequence). The CDR3 runs 13 residues.

The chain links TRBV10-3 to TRBJ1-3; tentatively, D is TRBD1 (6 bases). From germline, CDR1 is ENHRY and CDR2 SYGVKD. Trimming left V 4 bases short and J 2 bases short, with 9 bases between. The CDR3 contains 14 residues. The CDR3 loop is CAISGRGPGNTIYF. In DNA form, the CDR3 reads TGTGCCATCAGTGGCAGGGGACCTGGAAACACCATATATTTT.

A few counts support this clonotype. The chain carries TRBV12-3 or TRBV12-4 and TRBJ2-2; TRBD1 or TRBD2 may be the D gene (5 bases each). The ends were cut back, 6 bases at V and 0 bases at J, with 8 bases in the middle. This CDR3 comprises 14 residues. The CDR3 sequence: CASRGTANTGELFF. The CDR3 bases are TGTGCCAGCAGGGGGACCGCGAACACCGGGGAGCTGTTTTTT.

This clonotype has more than one count but fewer than ten. CDR3 nucleotide sequence: TGTGCCAGCAGCTTGGGGCTGGGGGAACGGGGAGAGACCCAGTACTTC. The encoded protein is CASSLGLGERGETQYF. The rearrangement links TRBV5-5 to TRBJ2-5; TRBD1 or TRBD2 may be the D gene (5 bases each). CDR1 is SGHKS and CDR2 is YYEKEE in the germline V gene (reference sequence). The CDR3 covers 16 residues. Between the trimmed V and J ends, which lost 0 bases and 4 bases, there was a span of 16 bases.

CDR3 DNA: TGCGCCAGCAGCCAAGGCATAGACAGGGCTAATTCACCCCTCCACTTT. Its translation is CASSQGIDRANSPLHF. V usage is TRBV4-1 and J usage is TRBJ1-6; TRBD1 matches at 7 bases. CDR3 length: 16 residues. The germline gives CDR1 MGHRA, CDR2 YSYEKL. Trimming removed 1 base from V and 6 bases from J; junction bases left unmatched: 6.

The chain employs TRBV10-2 and TRBJ2-3; TRBD2 aligns across 8 bases. Germline lookup yields CDR1 WSHSY and CDR2 SAAADI. The CDR3 is made up of 14 amino acids. V lost 6 bases to trimming and J lost 6 bases; unmatched junction nucleotides: 8. CDR3 sequence: CASRPGLVFDTQYF. CDR3 sequence (DNA): TGCGCCAGCAGGCCGGGACTAGTATTCGATACGCAGTATTTT.

The chain has TRBV30 and TRBJ2-1, with TRBD2 matching over 10 bases. The CDR3 consists of 12 residues. The germline V gene encodes CDR1 GTSNPN and CDR2 SVGIG (reference sequence). The CDR3 DNA is TGTGGGGTTAGCGGGGGGTACAATGAGCAGTTCTTC. Protein sequence: CGVSGGYNEQFF.

This clonotype showed up many times. The chain links TRBV15 to TRBJ1-5; D call uncertain. Trimming stripped 4 bases from V and 10 bases from J, with 14 bases between. The CDR3 extends over 13 amino acids. The germline CDR1 and CDR2 sequences are LNHNV and YYDKDF (reference sequence). CDR3 sequence reads: CATSMQVSRPQHF. CDR3 nucleotides: TGTGCCACCAGCATGCAGGTCAGCCGCCCCCAGCATTTT.

This chain joins TRBV5-6 and TRBJ2-1; D is unresolved. Germline loops: CDR1 SGHDT, CDR2 YYEEEE. This CDR3 contains 14 residues. Trimming cost V 1 base and J 0 bases, with 5 bases left between them. The DNA for the CDR3 is TGTGCCAGCAGCTTGATTAACTCCTACAATGAGCAGTTCTTC. Protein: CASSLINSYNEQFF. Variable domain in full (rest from reference TRBV5-6 and TRBJ2-1): DAGVTQSPTHLIKTRGQQVTLRCSPKSGHDTVSWYQQALGQGPQFIFQYYEEEERQRGNFPDRFSGHQFPNYSSELNVNALLLGDSALYLCASSLINSYNEQFFGPGTRLTVL.

This clonotype occurred many times. The chain combines TRBV24-1 with TRBJ2-3, with TRBD2 identical over 8 bases. Looked up from germline, CDR1 is KGHDR and CDR2 is SFDVKD. The CDR3 covers 15 residues. Unmatched junction bases numbered 2, after V lost 4 bases and J lost 0 bases. The CDR3 sequence: CATSDPGGSTDTQYF. DNA for the CDR3: TGTGCCACCAGTGACCCGGGGGGGAGCACAGATACGCAGTATTTT.

This clonotype was picked up many times. The J gene is TRBJ1-1, the V gene TRBV28, with 7 bases fitting TRBD1. Germline lookup yields CDR1 MDHEN and CDR2 SYDVKM. The CDR3 is 18 amino acids. V lost 3 bases and J lost 0; bases outside the gene matches: 13. The CDR3 DNA reads as TGTGCCAGCAGTTTCCCCCCCGGGGACAGTAGGCTGAACACTGAAGCTTTCTTT. Protein sequence: CASSFPPGDSRLNTEAFF.

In this sample, this clonotype turned up many times. The junction departs from the called germline gene at one end, perhaps through a read error. The chain links TRBV28 to TRBJ2-7; D not resolved. Germline CDR1 is MDHEN and CDR2 is SYDVKM. The CDR3 has 13 residues. CDR3 residues: CAGSPGRTYEQYF. CDR3 DNA sequence: TGTGCCGGCAGTCCCGGACGGACCTACGAGCAGTACTTC. Using reference TRBV28 and TRBJ2-7 for the parts outside the CDR3, the full variable domain is DVKVTQSSRYLVKRTGEKVFLECVQDMDHENMFWYRQDPGLGLRLIYFSYDVKMKEKGDIPEGYSVSREKKERFSLILESASTNQTSMYLCAGSPGRTYEQYFGPGTRLTVT.

This clonotype has at least ten counts. The chain uses TRBV6-5 and TRBJ1-5; D call uncertain. V was clipped by 2 bases and J by 6 bases, with 8 bases between them. This CDR3 comprises 13 residues. The germline gives CDR1 MNHEY, CDR2 SVGAGI. CDR3 DNA: TGTGCCAGCAGTTACCTTCTAAGTCAGCCCCAGCATTTT. This sequence encodes CASSYLLSQPQHF.

The chain is built from TRBV3-1 and TRBJ1-1, with D possibly TRBD1 on 5 matching bases. V was pared by 1 base and J by 5 bases, with 8 bases between. This CDR3 has 13 amino acids. The germline V gene has CDR1 LGHDT and CDR2 YNNKEL (reference sequence). The CDR3 region is CASSQVSGTEAFF. The CDR3 DNA reads as TGTGCCAGCAGCCAAGTATCAGGGACTGAAGCTTTCTTT. Full variable domain (remainder filled in from reference TRBV3-1 and TRBJ1-1): DTAVSQTPKYLVTQMGNDKSIKCEQNLGHDTMYWYKQDSKKFLKIMFSYNNKELIINETVPNRFSPKSPDKAHLNLHINSLELGDSAVYFCASSQVSGTEAFFGQGTRLTVV.

The chain links TRBV28 to TRBJ2-3; D might be TRBD2 (6 bases). The CDR3 totals 12 residues. The germline CDR1 and CDR2 sequences are MDHEN and SYDVKM. The V gene lost 6 bases and the J gene lost 5 bases, with 9 bases spanning the gap. The DNA for the CDR3 is TGTGCCAGCAGCACGCGGGGAGATACGCAGTATTTT. Residues: CASSTRGDTQYF.

To note about this clonotype: A much larger clone sits a single nucleotide away, making a read error possible. The chain is built from TRBV12-3 or TRBV12-4 and TRBJ1-1; TRBD1 aligns across 7 bases. This CDR3 has 13 residues. This CDR3 reads CAGSLVGGAEAFF. The CDR3 nucleotides are TGTGCCGGCAGTTTAGTAGGGGGCGCTGAAGCTTTCTTT.

This clonotype was recorded many times. The genes are TRBV2 and TRBJ2-7; unclear D gene. Trimming took off 4 bases at V and 5 bases at J, with 9 bases between the two ends. Germline V gene lookup returns CDR1 SNHLY and CDR2 FYNNEI. This CDR3 has 12 amino acids. CDR3 nucleotides: TGTGCCAGCAGTGTGGGGATAGACGAGCAGTACTTC. It specifies CASSVGIDEQYF.

This clonotype occurred a few times. This sequence joins TRBV29-1 and TRBJ2-1; a weak D match, TRBD2 (5 bases). CDR1 and CDR2 from the germline V gene are SQVTM and ANQGSEA. This CDR3 is 12 amino acids long. CDR3 protein: CSALGIYNEQFF. Written as DNA, the CDR3 is TGCAGTGCACTCGGGATTTACAATGAGCAGTTCTTC.

This rearrangement joins TRBV25-1 to TRBJ1-1, with 8 bases lining up with TRBD1. The length of the CDR3 is 14 residues. Germline CDR1 MGHDK, CDR2 SYGVNS. J was trimmed by 4 bases and V by 3 bases; bases with no gene match: 4. CDR3 nucleotide sequence: TGTGCCAGCAGTGACGGTACAGGGGGCACTGAAGCTTTCTTT. Residues: CASSDGTGGTEAFF.

The table lists this clonotype with many counts. The CDR3 sequence is CASGTGLVNEQFF. In nucleotides, the CDR3 is TGTGCCAGCGGGACAGGGTTAGTCAATGAGCAGTTCTTC. The chain is built from TRBV6-2 or TRBV6-3 and TRBJ2-1; 9 bases are shared with TRBD1. CDR3 length: 13 residues. V was pared by 8 bases and J by 6 bases, with 5 bases of the junction left unmatched. The germline gives CDR1 MNHEY, CDR2 SVGEGT.

The chain uses TRBV18 and TRBJ1-2; perhaps TRBD1 as D (6 bases). Germline-derived CDR1 and CDR2 are KGHSH and LQKENI. The CDR3 contains 13 residues. V was pared by 2 bases and J by 6 bases, with 10 bases between. Here the CDR3 reads CASSPNSGDGYTF. The DNA for the CDR3 is TGTGCCAGCTCACCAAATTCAGGGGATGGCTACACCTTC.

A few counts support this clonotype. The chain is built from TRBV6-6 and TRBJ2-7; D is unresolved. Between the trimmed V and J ends, which lost 2 bases and 2 bases, there was a span of 4 bases. The germline gives CDR1 MNHNY, CDR2 SVGAGI (reference sequence). The CDR3 extends over 12 amino acids. CDR3 sequence reads: CASSYGPYEQYF. CDR3 in DNA: TGTGCCAGCAGTTACGGCCCCTACGAGCAGTACTTC.

A remark on this clonotype: A much bigger clone sits one base away, suggesting this may be a read error. This rearrangement joins TRBV10-3 to TRBJ2-3, with 12 bases lining up with TRBD2. This CDR3 has 18 amino acids. The germline gives CDR1 ENHRY, CDR2 SYGVKD. CDR3 sequence reads: CAISELWTSGNRTDTRYF. Written as DNA, the CDR3 is TGTGCCATCAGTGAGCTTTGGACTAGCGGGAACCGCACAGATACGCGGTATTTT.

This clonotype was detected ten times or more. V and J are TRBV12-3 or TRBV12-4 and TRBJ2-1; TRBD2 agrees at 11 bases. The V segment lost 6 bases and the J segment 4 bases; nucleotides outside the gene matches: 8. This CDR3 has 16 amino acids. The DNA of the CDR3 is TGTGCCAGCAGCCTCCTGGCTAGCGGGGGGTACAATGAGCAGTTCTTC. Translation gives CASSLLASGGYNEQFF.